A selection of T cell receptor beta chains follows, all from one sample in a study of cytomegalovirus exposure and HLA in healthy donors. TCRdb's table, derived via immunoSEQ multiplex PCR, lists solely in-frame clones and lacks some. Of 120,000 to 150,000 clones listed, about four fifths are singletons. The material sequenced was PBMCs. The receptors were gathered from a male donor in good health and CMV-seronegative. Each CDR3 is given with its conserved first and last residue. The D gene is left open where the match is weak. The size field is filled for only some rows; it gives once, few, many or a size class.

j_call d_call clone_size v_call cdr3_aa cdr3_nt
TRBJ1-5 NA NA TRBV2 CASTRGHQPQHF TGTGCCAGCACCAGGGGCCATCAGCCCCAGCATTTT
TRBJ1-1 TRBD1 few TRBV6-6 CASTSGGQGFTEAFF TGTGCCAGCACCTCCGGGGGACAGGGTTTTACTGAAGCTTTCTTT
TRBJ2-3 NA NA TRBV7-2 CASSKTGVLGDTQYF TGTGCCAGCAGCAAAACGGGGGTCCTGGGAGATACGCAGTATTTT
TRBJ1-5 TRBD1 once TRBV7-9 CASSSGQTNGNQPQHF TGTGCCAGCAGCTCGGGACAGACGAACGGCAATCAGCCCCAGCATTTT
TRBJ2-5 NA NA TRBV7-9 CASSSHAAGETQYF TGTGCCAGCAGCTCTCACGCGGCAGGGGAGACCCAGTACTTC
TRBJ1-5 NA NA TRBV30 CAWSVQQGGNQPQHF TGTGCCTGGAGTGTTCAACAGGGCGGTAATCAGCCCCAGCATTTT
TRBJ1-2 NA NA TRBV15 CATSRDREDNYGYTF TGTGCCACCAGCAGAGATCGTGAGGATAACTATGGCTACACCTTC
TRBJ1-4 TRBD1 NA TRBV11-2 CASSQVGTGNEKLFF TGTGCCAGCAGCCAAGTCGGGACAGGGAATGAAAAACTGTTTTTT
TRBJ1-5 NA NA TRBV30 CAWSLGGGQPQHF TGTGCCTGGAGTCTGGGGGGAGGGCAGCCCCAGCATTTT
TRBJ2-1 TRBD2 NA TRBV15 CATSRGSGGAYNEQFF TGTGCCACCAGCAGAGGGAGCGGGGGGGCCTACAATGAGCAGTTCTTC
TRBJ1-1 NA NA TRBV7-7 CASSLTVNTEAFF TGTGCTAGCAGCTTGACAGTGAACACTGAAGCTTTCTTT
TRBJ2-7 NA once TRBV7-3 CASSRERGASYEQYF TGTGCCAGCAGCCGCGAGCGAGGCGCCTCCTACGAGCAGTACTTC
TRBJ1-6 NA NA TRBV30 CAWSGSTGANSPLHF TGTGCCTGGAGTGGATCGACAGGAGCTAATTCACCCCTCCACTTT
TRBJ2-7 NA NA TRBV21-1 CASSTPSGTASYEQYF TGTGCCAGCAGCACCCCGTCCGGGACAGCTTCCTACGAGCAGTACTTC
TRBJ2-3 NA few TRBV25-1 CASSVRASTDTQYF TGTGCCAGCAGTGTCAGGGCTAGCACAGATACGCAGTATTTT
TRBJ1-2 NA NA TRBV2 CASFGGAGYGYTF TGTGCCAGTTTCGGGGGGGCCGGCTATGGCTACACCTTC
TRBJ1-1 TRBD1 few TRBV9 CASSVGAGGELYTEAFF TGTGCCAGCAGCGTAGGGGCAGGGGGCGAATTATACACTGAAGCTTTCTTT
TRBJ1-4 TRBD1 NA TRBV10-3 CAITFSPDRGDEKLFF TGTGCCATCACGTTTTCCCCGGACAGGGGCGATGAAAAACTGTTTTTT